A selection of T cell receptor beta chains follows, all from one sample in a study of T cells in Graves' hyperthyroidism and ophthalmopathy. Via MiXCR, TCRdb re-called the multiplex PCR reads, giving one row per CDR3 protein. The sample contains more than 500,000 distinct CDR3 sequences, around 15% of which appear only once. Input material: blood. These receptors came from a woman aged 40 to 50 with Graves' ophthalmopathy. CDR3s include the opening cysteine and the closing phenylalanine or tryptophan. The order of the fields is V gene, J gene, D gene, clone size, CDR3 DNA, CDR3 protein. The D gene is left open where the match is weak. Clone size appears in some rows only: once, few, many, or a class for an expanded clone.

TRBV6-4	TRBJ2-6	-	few	TGTGCCAGCACTGGACTAACCACCCTCTCTGGGGCCAACGTCCTGACTTTC	CASTGLTTLSGANVLTF
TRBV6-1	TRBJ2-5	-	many	TGTGCCTCCAAGGGGGAAGGGAAGACCCAGTACTTC	CASKGEGKTQYF
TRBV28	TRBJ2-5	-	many	TGTGCCAGCAGCCCCACCCGGAGGCAAGAGACCCAGTACTTC	CASSPTRRQETQYF
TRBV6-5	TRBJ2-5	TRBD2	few	TGTGCCAGCAGTTCCCTAGCGGGGTACCAAGAGACCCAGTACTTC	CASSSLAGYQETQYF
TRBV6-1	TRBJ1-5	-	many	TGTGCCAGCAGTGACGGATTCAATCAGCCCCAGCATTTT	CASSDGFNQPQHF
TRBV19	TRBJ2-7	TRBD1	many	TGTGCCAGTAGTGCCACCGGGACAGGGTCCCCCGACGAGCAGTACTTC	CASSATGTGSPDEQYF
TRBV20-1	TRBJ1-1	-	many	TGCAGTGCTAGTGTTCCGAACACTGAAGCTTTCTTT	CSASVPNTEAFF
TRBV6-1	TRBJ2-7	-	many	TGTGCCAGCAGGGTGACGCCTAGCTCCTACGAGCAGTACTTC	CASRVTPSSYEQYF
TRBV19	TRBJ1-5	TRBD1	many	TGTGCCAGTAGTTTGCCAGGGGGCCATCAGCCCCAGCATTTT	CASSLPGGHQPQHF
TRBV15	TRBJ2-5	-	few	TGTGCCACCAGCAGAGAGACAGAGACCCAGTACTTC	CATSRETETQYF
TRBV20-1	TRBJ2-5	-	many	TGCAGTGCACTCAAAGAGACCCAGTACTTC	CSALKETQYF
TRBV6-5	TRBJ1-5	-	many	TGTGCCAGCAGTACCAATCAGCCCCAGCATTTT	CASSTNQPQHF
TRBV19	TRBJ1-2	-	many	TGTGCCAGTAGTACCGGTGGCAGGGGCTCGGACTATGGCTACACCTTC	CASSTGGRGSDYGYTF
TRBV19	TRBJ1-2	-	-	TGTGCCAGTAGTACGGGACCGATTTATGGCTACACCTTC	CASSTGPIYGYTF
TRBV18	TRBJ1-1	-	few	TGTGCCAGCTCCCAAACTACGGAGACTGAAGCTTTCTTT	CASSQTTETEAFF
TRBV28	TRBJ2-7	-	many	TGTGCCAGCAGGCTGACAGCCCCCTACGAGCAGTACTTC	CASRLTAPYEQYF
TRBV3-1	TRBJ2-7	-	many	TGTGCCAGCAGATCCGGGCTTGAGCAGTACTTC	CASRSGLEQYF
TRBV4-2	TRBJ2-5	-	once	TGTGCCAGCAGCGAGATGGGTCAGGAGACCCAGTACTTC	CASSEMGQETQYF
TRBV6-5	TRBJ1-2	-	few	TGTGCCAGCAGTTTACAGACAGATTATTATGGCTACACCTTC	CASSLQTDYYGYTF
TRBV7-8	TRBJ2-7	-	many	TGTGCCAGCAGCTTAGCGGGTGCCAGCTCCTACGAGCAGTACTTC	CASSLAGASSYEQYF
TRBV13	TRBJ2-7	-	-	TGTGCCAGCAGCACCTCCTCCAGGGGGGACTACGAGCAGTACTTC	CASSTSSRGDYEQYF
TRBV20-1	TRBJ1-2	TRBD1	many	TGCAGTGCTGGGGGACAGGGGGGAATTGGCTACACCTTC	CSAGGQGGIGYTF
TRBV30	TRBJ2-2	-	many	TGTGCCTGGAAGGGTACAGGGAATACCGGGGAGCTGTTTTTT	CAWKGTGNTGELFF
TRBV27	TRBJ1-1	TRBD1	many	TGTGCCAGCAGCCTCACAGGGGTTGTATCGTCCACTGAAGCTTTCTTT	CASSLTGVVSSTEAFF
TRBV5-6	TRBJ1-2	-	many	TGTGCCAGCAGCTTGGAGGGGAGTAGCTATGGCTACACCTTC	CASSLEGSSYGYTF
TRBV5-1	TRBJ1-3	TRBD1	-	TGCGCCAGCAGCTTGGGAAACGCCGGGACAGGGGGGACAGGGTCTGGAAACACCATATATTTT	CASSLGNAGTGGTGSGNTIYF
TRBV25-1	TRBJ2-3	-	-	TGTGCCAGCAGTGATGGGGGCGAGGATACGCAGTATTTT	CASSDGGEDTQYF